This TCR beta chain came from a study of beta chain features in type 1 diabetes. Findings of the study overall: Researchers reported that naive, central memory and Treg TCRB repertoires appeared more similar in patients than in healthy donors.

All of the isolated RNA was reverse transcribed, so expressed TCRB transcripts were sequenced. Here immunoSEQ multiplex PCR was the method, and the copy in TCRdb shows in-frame clones only, minus some. Of over 500,000 clones in the sample, about 14% were seen once. About this clone: What it binds is not known.

The sequence came from a young man in good health. Sequences were obtained from naive CD4+ T cells from blood.

CDR3 protein: CASSQDLALSYEQYF. The CDR3, as DNA: TGTGCCAGCAGCCAAGATCTGGCGCTCTCCTACGAGCAGTACTTC. V is TRBV14 and J is TRBJ2-7; no reliable D call. Germline loops: CDR1 SGHDN, CDR2 FVKESK. This CDR3 is built from 15 residues. The V end lost 0 bases, the J end lost 0 bases, and 9 bases lay between the germline ends.